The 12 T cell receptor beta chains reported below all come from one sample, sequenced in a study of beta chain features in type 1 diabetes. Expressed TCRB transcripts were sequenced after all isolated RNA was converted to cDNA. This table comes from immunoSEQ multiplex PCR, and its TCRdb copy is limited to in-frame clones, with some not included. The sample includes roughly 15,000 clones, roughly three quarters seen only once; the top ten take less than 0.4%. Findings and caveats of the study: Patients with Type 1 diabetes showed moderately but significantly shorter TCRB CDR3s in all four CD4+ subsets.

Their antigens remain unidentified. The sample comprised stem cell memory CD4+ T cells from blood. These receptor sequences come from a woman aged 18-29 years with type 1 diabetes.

This chain's CDR3 is CASSPPWGQGPETQYF. Written as DNA, the CDR3 is TGTGCCAGCTCACCACCGTGGGGACAGGGTCCAGAGACCCAGTACTTC. The chain carries TRBV18 and TRBJ2-5; the match to TRBD1 covers 9 bases. Germline V gene data show CDR1 as KGHSH and CDR2 as LQKENI. Trimming took 0 bases from V and 4 from J; bases not matched to a gene: 6. This CDR3 region has 16 residues.

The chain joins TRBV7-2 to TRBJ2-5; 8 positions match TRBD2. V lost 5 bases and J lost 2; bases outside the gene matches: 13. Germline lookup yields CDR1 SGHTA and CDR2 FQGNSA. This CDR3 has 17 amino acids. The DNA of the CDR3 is TGTGCCAGCAGCCCGAGGGGTCCGGGAGGGCCTCAAGAGACCCAGTACTTC. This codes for CASSPRGPGGPQETQYF.

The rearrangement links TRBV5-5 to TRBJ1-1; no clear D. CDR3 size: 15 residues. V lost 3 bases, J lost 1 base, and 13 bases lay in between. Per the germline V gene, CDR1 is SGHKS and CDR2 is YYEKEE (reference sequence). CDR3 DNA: TGTGCCAGCAGCTGGCGGGCGGAGCGGAACACTGAAGCTTTCTTT. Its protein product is CASSWRAERNTEAFF. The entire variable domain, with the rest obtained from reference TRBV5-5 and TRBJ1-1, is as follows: DAGVTQSPTHLIKTRGQQVTLRCSPISGHKSVSWYQQVLGQGPQFIFQYYEKEERGRGNFPDRFSARQFPNYSSELNVNALLLGDSALYLCASSWRAERNTEAFFGQGTRLTVV.

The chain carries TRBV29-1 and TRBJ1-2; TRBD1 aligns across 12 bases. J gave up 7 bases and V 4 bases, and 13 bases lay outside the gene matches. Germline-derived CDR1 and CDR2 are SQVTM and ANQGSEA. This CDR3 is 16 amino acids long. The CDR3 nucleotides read TGCAGCGTTGTTGGGACAGGGGGCTTAGGATCCGGTGGCTACACCTTC. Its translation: CSVVGTGGLGSGGYTF.

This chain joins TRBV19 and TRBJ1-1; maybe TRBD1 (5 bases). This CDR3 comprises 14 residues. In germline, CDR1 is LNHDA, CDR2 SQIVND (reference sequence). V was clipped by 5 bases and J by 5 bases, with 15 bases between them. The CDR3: CASSRWEGRTEAFF. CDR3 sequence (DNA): TGTGCCAGTAGTCGCTGGGAGGGGAGAACTGAAGCTTTCTTT.

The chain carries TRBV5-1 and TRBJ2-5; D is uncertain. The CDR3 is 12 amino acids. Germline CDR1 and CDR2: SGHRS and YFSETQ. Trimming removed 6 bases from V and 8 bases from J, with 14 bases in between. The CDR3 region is CASTPQVGTQYF. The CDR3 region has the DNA TGCGCCAGCACTCCTCAGGTCGGAACCCAGTACTTC.

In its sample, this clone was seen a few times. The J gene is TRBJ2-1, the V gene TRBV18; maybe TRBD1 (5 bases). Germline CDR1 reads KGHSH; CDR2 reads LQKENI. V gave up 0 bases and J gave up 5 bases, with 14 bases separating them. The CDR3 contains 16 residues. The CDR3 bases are TGTGCCAGCTCACCACCGGTCGGCACAGGTCACAATGAGCAGTTCTTC. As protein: CASSPPVGTGHNEQFF. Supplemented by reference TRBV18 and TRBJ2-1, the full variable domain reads NAGVMQNPRHLVRRRGQEARLRCSPMKGHSHVYWYRQLPEEGLKFMVYLQKENIIDESGMPKERFSAEFPKEGPSILRIQQVVRGDSAAYFCASSPPVGTGHNEQFFGPGTRLTVL.

The CDR3 region is CASSFASRDYTF. CDR3 nucleotides: TGTGCCAGCAGCTTCGCGTCTCGGGACTACACCTTC. This chain links TRBV7-2 with TRBJ1-2; D is unresolved. CDR3 length: 12 residues. CDR1 and CDR2 from the germline V gene are SGHTA and FQGNSA. Trimming pared 3 bases from V and 10 bases from J, leaving 12 bases between.

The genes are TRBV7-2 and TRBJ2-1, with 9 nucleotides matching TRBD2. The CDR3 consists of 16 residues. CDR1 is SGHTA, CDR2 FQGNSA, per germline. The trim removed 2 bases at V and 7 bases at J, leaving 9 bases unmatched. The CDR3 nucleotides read TGTGCCAGCAGCTTACGCGGCGGGAGGGGTGGTAATGAGCAGTTCTTC. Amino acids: CASSLRGGRGGNEQFF.

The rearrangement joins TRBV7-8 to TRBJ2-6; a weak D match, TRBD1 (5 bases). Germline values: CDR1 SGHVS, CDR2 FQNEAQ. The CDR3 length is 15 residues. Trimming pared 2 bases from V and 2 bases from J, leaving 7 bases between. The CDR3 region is CASSLLTAGANVLTF. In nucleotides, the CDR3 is TGTGCCAGCAGCTTATTGACAGCTGGGGCCAACGTCCTGACTTTC.

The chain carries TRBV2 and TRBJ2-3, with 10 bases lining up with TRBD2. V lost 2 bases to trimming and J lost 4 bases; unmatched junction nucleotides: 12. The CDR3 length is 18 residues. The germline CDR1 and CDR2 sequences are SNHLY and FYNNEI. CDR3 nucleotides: TGTGCCAGCAGTGAAAGGAGGGCTAGCGGGAGATTGGCAGATACGCAGTATTTT. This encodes CASSERRASGRLADTQYF. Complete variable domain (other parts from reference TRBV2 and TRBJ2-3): EPEVTQTPSHQVTQMGQEVILRCVPISNHLYFYWYRQILGQKVEFLVSFYNNEISEKSEIFDDQFSVERPDGSNFTLKIRSTKLEDSAMYFCASSERRASGRLADTQYFGPGTRLTVL.

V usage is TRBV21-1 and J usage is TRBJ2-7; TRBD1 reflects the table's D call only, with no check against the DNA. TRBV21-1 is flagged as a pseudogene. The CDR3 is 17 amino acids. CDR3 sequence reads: CASSTRPQNPPAYEQYF. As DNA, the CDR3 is TGTGCCAGCAGCACCCGACCACAGAACCCTCCAGCCTACGAGCAGTACTTC.